There are a few counts of the clone carrying this T cell receptor (beta chain). Its antigen is undetermined. These data originate in a study of beta chain features in type 1 diabetes. General study points: In every one of the four CD4+ subsets, TCRB CDR3s were moderately but significantly shorter in Type 1 diabetes patients.

The ends were cut back, 6 bases at V and 13 bases at J, with 16 bases in the middle. The length of the CDR3 is 12 residues. From germline, CDR1 is MNHEY and CDR2 SMNVEV (reference sequence). The investigators reverse transcribed all of the isolated RNA, so they sequenced expressed TCRB transcripts. Sequencing was performed with immunoSEQ multiplex PCR; in TCRdb, only in-frame clones are kept and a portion is missing. The data show hundreds of thousands of clones, with about 14% seen just once and approximately 0.043% held by the top ten. The source is a man aged 18 to 29 with type 1 diabetes. What was sequenced was naive CD4+ T cells from blood. The gene calls are TRBV27 and TRBJ2-4, with a weak D call TRBD2 (6 bases). The CDR3 DNA sequence: TGTGCCAGCAGCACGCCGCCGGGACTGCAGTACTTC. It specifies CASSTPPGLQYF.